These T cell receptor beta chains were read from a single sample in a study of blood T cell repertoires in COVID-19. Sequenced by immunoSEQ multiplex PCR; TCRdb stores in-frame clones only, minus some. The table has 270,000 or so clones, just under 90% seen once; the top ten hold 4.1%. Material for sequencing was PBMCs or T cells enriched from blood (not recorded which). The source is a woman aged 25 to 39 with acute COVID-19. The CDR3 runs from the conserved cysteine through the conserved F or W. Fields, in order: CDR3 length, V gene, clone size, CDR3 protein. Clone size is stated in some rows and not others, as once, few, many or a class when expanded.

cdr3_length: 14; v_call: TRBV24-1; clone_size: NA; cdr3_aa: CATSVEGPYNEQFF
cdr3_length: 14; v_call: TRBV5-4; clone_size: NA; cdr3_aa: CASSFKGAHTEAFF
cdr3_length: 16; v_call: TRBV6-6; clone_size: NA; cdr3_aa: CASIQTSGREADTQYF
cdr3_length: 17; v_call: TRBV11-2; clone_size: NA; cdr3_aa: CASSTTSVDRYSYEQYF
cdr3_length: 15; v_call: TRBV18; clone_size: NA; cdr3_aa: CASSRAGTIGDTQYF
cdr3_length: 17; v_call: TRBV15; clone_size: NA; cdr3_aa: CATSRGQPGISGNTIYF
cdr3_length: 13; v_call: TRBV29-1; clone_size: NA; cdr3_aa: CSVGGRGTGELFF
cdr3_length: 16; v_call: TRBV6-5; clone_size: NA; cdr3_aa: CASSYRPVLSGGELFF
cdr3_length: 15; v_call: TRBV28; clone_size: NA; cdr3_aa: CASSPGTGANYGYTF
cdr3_length: 13; v_call: TRBV6-5; clone_size: few; cdr3_aa: CASSRGIDYGYTF
cdr3_length: 13; v_call: TRBV24-1; clone_size: NA; cdr3_aa: CAAGGYSNQPQHF
cdr3_length: 10; v_call: TRBV7-8; clone_size: NA; cdr3_aa: CASSSGQVIF
cdr3_length: 17; v_call: TRBV5-8; clone_size: NA; cdr3_aa: CASSQNWGDGADQPQHF
cdr3_length: 15; v_call: TRBV5-1; clone_size: NA; cdr3_aa: CASSLMGEGNQPQHF
cdr3_length: 15; v_call: TRBV28; clone_size: NA; cdr3_aa: CASSFSAGSSYEQYF
cdr3_length: 15; v_call: TRBV6-5; clone_size: NA; cdr3_aa: CASSYSILAGGEQYF
cdr3_length: 16; v_call: TRBV9; clone_size: NA; cdr3_aa: CASSGSRRAGYNEQFF
cdr3_length: 13; v_call: TRBV7-9; clone_size: NA; cdr3_aa: CASTASQNEKLFF
cdr3_length: 12; v_call: TRBV5-6; clone_size: NA; cdr3_aa: CASSLGPIEQYF
cdr3_length: 13; v_call: TRBV30; clone_size: NA; cdr3_aa: CAWRPGLAGEQYF
cdr3_length: 15; v_call: TRBV7-9; clone_size: NA; cdr3_aa: CASYKKPGGANVLTF
cdr3_length: 16; v_call: TRBV2; clone_size: NA; cdr3_aa: CASSEGAENSNQPQHF
cdr3_length: 15; v_call: TRBV5-1; clone_size: NA; cdr3_aa: CASSWPAGGGREQFF
cdr3_length: 14; v_call: TRBV5-4; clone_size: NA; cdr3_aa: CASSSGTENSPLHF
cdr3_length: 15; v_call: TRBV7-2; clone_size: NA; cdr3_aa: CASSSLAGGIDEQFF
cdr3_length: 15; v_call: TRBV7-2; clone_size: few; cdr3_aa: CASSLLPGSGTEAFF
cdr3_length: 14; v_call: TRBV4-3; clone_size: NA; cdr3_aa: CASSQDALNQPQHF
cdr3_length: 11; v_call: TRBV28; clone_size: NA; cdr3_aa: CASSYSNEQYF
cdr3_length: 15; v_call: TRBV27; clone_size: NA; cdr3_aa: CASSSASGSFYEQFF
cdr3_length: 13; v_call: TRBV5-1; clone_size: NA; cdr3_aa: CASSNTANTEAFF
cdr3_length: 14; v_call: TRBV4-3; clone_size: NA; cdr3_aa: CASSPGQGSQPQHF
cdr3_length: 16; v_call: TRBV11-3; clone_size: NA; cdr3_aa: CASSWGLAGQADTQYF
cdr3_length: 12; v_call: TRBV27; clone_size: NA; cdr3_aa: CASSLIQETQYF
cdr3_length: 14; v_call: TRBV28; clone_size: NA; cdr3_aa: CASWDRANTGELFF
cdr3_length: 15; v_call: TRBV14; clone_size: NA; cdr3_aa: CASSPLGQGGNEQFF
cdr3_length: 13; v_call: TRBV28; clone_size: NA; cdr3_aa: CASRGRSGNTIYF
cdr3_length: 17; v_call: TRBV30; clone_size: NA; cdr3_aa: CAWSDSWTGLPTYEQYF
cdr3_length: 13; v_call: TRBV28; clone_size: NA; cdr3_aa: CASFDRPDQPQHF
cdr3_length: 16; v_call: TRBV5-1; clone_size: NA; cdr3_aa: CASSLESAGSTDTQYF
cdr3_length: 12; v_call: TRBV6-5; clone_size: NA; cdr3_aa: CASRSVGNTIYF
cdr3_length: 13; v_call: TRBV7-2; clone_size: medium-sized; cdr3_aa: CASSPSASYEQYF
cdr3_length: 14; v_call: TRBV28; clone_size: NA; cdr3_aa: CASSWTGLNTEAFF
cdr3_length: 14; v_call: TRBV14; clone_size: NA; cdr3_aa: CASSPRTGGGGYTF
cdr3_length: 13; v_call: TRBV2; clone_size: NA; cdr3_aa: CASLRTQLYEQYF
cdr3_length: 14; v_call: TRBV29-1; clone_size: NA; cdr3_aa: CSVDPGRLLYEQYF